Ten or more counts support the clone carrying this T cell receptor beta chain. Its specificity is unknown. The CDR3 is 14 amino acids. Looked up from germline, CDR1 is SEHNR and CDR2 is FQNEAQ (reference sequence). V lost 1 base and J 1 base, leaving 7 bases between the germline ends. This sample stems from a study of human CD8 memory T cell subsets. General study findings and limits: This study sequenced only the T cell receptor beta chains and no others. In contrast to effector memory cells, stem-like memory and precursor exhausted T cells had similarly high diversity. Greater diversity in stem-like memory than precursor exhausted T cells was suggested by Chao1 estimates.

Libraries of TCR beta chains were produced by 5' RACE (UMI-labeled). MiXCR, run by TCRdb on the 5' RACE reads, gives a single entry per CDR3 protein. The sample lists more than 6,000 distinct CDR3 sequences, 3% to 5% occurring once. This clonotype was sampled from a human donor in good health. Sequenced input: CD8+ T cells from PBMCs. V gene TRBV7-9 combines with J gene TRBJ1-1; no firm D call. The CDR3 sequence: CASSLVGQNTEAFF. The CDR3 DNA reads as TGTGCCAGCAGCTTAGTGGGCCAGAACACTGAAGCTTTCTTT.